Here is one T cell receptor beta chain with its context. The sample is drawn from a study of cytomegalovirus exposure and HLA in healthy donors. With 60 Vbeta and 13 Jbeta primers, the PCR was carried out. Only in-frame clones appear in the TCRdb table, and some are missing; sequencing was by immunoSEQ multiplex PCR. This table has roughly 120,000 clones, around 81% appearing once. CDR3 length equals 15 residues. Looked up from germline, CDR1 is SGHTA and CDR2 is FQGNSA. The ends lost 3 bases at V and 0 bases at J; junction bases unmatched: 5. Input material: PBMCs. The chain combines TRBV7-2 with TRBJ2-7; TRBD2 matches 7 bases. This sequence originates from a woman aged 30 to 39 in good health and CMV-seronegative. In DNA form, the CDR3 reads TGTGCCAGCAGCTTGTCTAGCGGTAACTCCTACGAGCAGTACTTC. It translates to CASSLSSGNSYEQYF.